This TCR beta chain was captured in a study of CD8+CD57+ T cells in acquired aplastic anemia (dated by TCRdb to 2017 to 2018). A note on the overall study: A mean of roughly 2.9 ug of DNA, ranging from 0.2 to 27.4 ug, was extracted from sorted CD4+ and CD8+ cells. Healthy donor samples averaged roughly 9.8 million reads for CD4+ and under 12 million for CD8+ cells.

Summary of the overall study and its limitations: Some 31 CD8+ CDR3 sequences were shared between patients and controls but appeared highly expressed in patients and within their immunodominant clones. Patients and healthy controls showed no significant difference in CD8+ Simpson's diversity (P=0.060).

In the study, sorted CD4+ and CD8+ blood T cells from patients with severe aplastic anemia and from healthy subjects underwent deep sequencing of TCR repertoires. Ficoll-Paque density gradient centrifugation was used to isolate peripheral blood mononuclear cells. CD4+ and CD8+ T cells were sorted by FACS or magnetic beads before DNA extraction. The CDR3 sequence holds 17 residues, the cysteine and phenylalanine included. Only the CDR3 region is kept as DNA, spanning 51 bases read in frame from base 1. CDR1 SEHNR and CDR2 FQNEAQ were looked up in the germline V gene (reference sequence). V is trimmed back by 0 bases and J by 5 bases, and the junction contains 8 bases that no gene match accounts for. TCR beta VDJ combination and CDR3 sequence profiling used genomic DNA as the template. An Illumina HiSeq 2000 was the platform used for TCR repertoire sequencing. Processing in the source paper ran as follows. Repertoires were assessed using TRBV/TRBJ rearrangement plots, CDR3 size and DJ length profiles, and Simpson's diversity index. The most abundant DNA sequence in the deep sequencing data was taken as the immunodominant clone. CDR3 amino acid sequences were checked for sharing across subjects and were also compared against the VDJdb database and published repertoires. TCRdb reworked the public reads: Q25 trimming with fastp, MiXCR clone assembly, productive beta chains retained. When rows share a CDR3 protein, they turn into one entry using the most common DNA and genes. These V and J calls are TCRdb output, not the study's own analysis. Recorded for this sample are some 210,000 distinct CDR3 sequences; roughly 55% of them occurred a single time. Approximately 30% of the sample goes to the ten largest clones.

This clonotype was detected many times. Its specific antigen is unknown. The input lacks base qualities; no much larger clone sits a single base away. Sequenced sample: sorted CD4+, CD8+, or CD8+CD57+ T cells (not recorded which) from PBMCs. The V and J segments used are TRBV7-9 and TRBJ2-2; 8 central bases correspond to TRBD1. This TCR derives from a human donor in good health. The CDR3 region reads CASSLADRTGKTGELFF. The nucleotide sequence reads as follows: TGTGCCAGCAGCTTAGCGGATAGGACAGGGAAAACCGGGGAGCTGTTTTTT.